This T cell receptor beta chain appears in the sequencing data of a study of regulatory T cells in long-lasting Graves disease. Described time point: newly diagnosed GD, antithyroid drugs for less than 3 months. There was RNA extracted from PBMCs, and the TCR library was made from it. The TCR beta library used iRepertoire HTBI primers with Arm-PCR amplification of CDR3. How the authors handled the data: The study identified 55 to 80 TRBV and some 13 TRBJ segments across samples. TCRdb fed the multiplex PCR reads into MiXCR, producing one record per CDR3 protein. The authors' filters were not applied to this entry. The sample contains roughly 400,000 distinct CDR3 sequences, roughly 17% of which appear only once. Germline CDR1 and CDR2: SEHNR and FQNEAQ (reference sequence). The CDR3 is 16 amino acids. The J segment lost 7 bases and the V segment lost 5 bases, leaving 11 bases of the junction unmatched.

The sample also formed part of further work on T cells in Graves' hyperthyroidism and ophthalmopathy. That work states: The HTBI primer set was used in a first-round RT-PCR of the TCR CDR3.

The chain joins TRBV7-9 to TRBJ2-1, with 10 bases lining up with TRBD2. The TCR sequence derives from a woman aged 18-30 years with Graves disease. Sequences were derived from peripheral blood mononuclear cells (PBMCs), sampled at new diagnosis, from a patient treated with antithyroid drugs. CDR3 residues: CASSPGSGRARNEQFF. The CDR3 DNA reads as TGTGCCAGCAGCCCGGGGAGCGGGAGGGCCCGGAATGAGCAGTTCTTC. Together with reference TRBV7-9 and TRBJ2-1, the CDR3 gives the full variable domain: DTGVSQNPRHKITKRGQNVTFRCDPISEHNRLYWYRQTLGQGPEFLTYFQNEAQLEKSRLLSDRFSAERPKGSFSTLEIQRTEQGDSAMYLCASSPGSGRARNEQFFGPGTRLTVL.